This TCR beta chain comes out of a study of identical twins. Study outcomes and limitations: Its conclusions, products of cross-sectional statistical analysis, did not come from following the same donors.

A universal primer site came from template switching; cDNA carried unique molecular identifiers. TCRdb analysed the 5' RACE reads with MiXCR anew, one entry per CDR3 protein. The data hold about 660,000 distinct CDR3 sequences, with 8.6% observed a single time. This clonotype was detected many times. Its antigen is as yet unknown. The V gene lost 6 bases and the J gene lost 10 bases, with 10 bases spanning the gap. From germline, CDR1 is SGHVS and CDR2 FQNEAQ. The CDR3 is made up of 11 amino acids. These data are also associated with another study on yellow fever vaccine responses in identical twins.

The chain recombines TRBV7-8 with TRBJ2-1; tentative D call: TRBD1 (5 bases). The clonotype comes from a woman between 18 and 29 years old in good health. What was sequenced was PBMCs. The CDR3 spells CASRSAGEQFF. Here the CDR3 DNA reads TGTGCCAGCAGATCTGCAGGGGAGCAGTTCTTC.